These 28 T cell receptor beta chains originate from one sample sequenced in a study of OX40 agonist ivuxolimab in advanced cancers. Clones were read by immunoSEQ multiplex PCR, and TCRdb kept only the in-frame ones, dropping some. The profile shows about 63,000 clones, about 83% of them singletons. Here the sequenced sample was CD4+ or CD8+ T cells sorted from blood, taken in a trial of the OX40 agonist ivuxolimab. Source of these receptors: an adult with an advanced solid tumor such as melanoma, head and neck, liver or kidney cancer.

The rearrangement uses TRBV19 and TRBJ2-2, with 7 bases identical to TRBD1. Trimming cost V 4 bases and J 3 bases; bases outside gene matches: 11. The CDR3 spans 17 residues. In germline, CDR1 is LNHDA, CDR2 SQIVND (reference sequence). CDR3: CASSTQAQGVHTGELFF. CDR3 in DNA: TGTGCCAGTAGTACCCAAGCGCAGGGGGTTCACACCGGGGAGCTGTTTTTT.

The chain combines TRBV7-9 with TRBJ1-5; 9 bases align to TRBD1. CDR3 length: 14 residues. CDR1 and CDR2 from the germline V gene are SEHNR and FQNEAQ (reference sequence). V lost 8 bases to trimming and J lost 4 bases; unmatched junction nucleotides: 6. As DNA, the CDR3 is TGTGCCAGCGAGAGGGGACAGGGTAATCAGCCCCAGCATTTT. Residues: CASERGQGNQPQHF.

The CDR3 reads CASSLLGQGYEQYF. The DNA for the CDR3 is TGTGCCAGCAGCTTATTGGGACAGGGCTACGAGCAGTACTTC. The genes are TRBV5-6 and TRBJ2-7; TRBD1 matches 9 bases. CDR1 SGHDT and CDR2 YYEEEE come from the germline V gene. Unmatched junction bases numbered 3, after V lost 2 bases and J lost 3 bases. CDR3 size: 14 residues.

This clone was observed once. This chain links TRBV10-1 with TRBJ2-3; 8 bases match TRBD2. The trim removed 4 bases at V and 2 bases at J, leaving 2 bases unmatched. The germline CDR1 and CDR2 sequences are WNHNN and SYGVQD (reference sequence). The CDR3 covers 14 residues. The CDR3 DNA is TGCGCCAGCAGTGGGACTAGCTACACAGATACGCAGTATTTT. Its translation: CASSGTSYTDTQYF.

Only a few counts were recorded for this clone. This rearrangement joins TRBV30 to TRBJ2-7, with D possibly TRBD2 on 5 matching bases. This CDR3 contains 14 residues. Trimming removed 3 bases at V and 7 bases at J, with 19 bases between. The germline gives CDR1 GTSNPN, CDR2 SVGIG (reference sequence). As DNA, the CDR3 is TGTGCCTGGAGCGATCCCCGCGGAAGGAGGGAGCAGTACTTC. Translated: CAWSDPRGRREQYF.

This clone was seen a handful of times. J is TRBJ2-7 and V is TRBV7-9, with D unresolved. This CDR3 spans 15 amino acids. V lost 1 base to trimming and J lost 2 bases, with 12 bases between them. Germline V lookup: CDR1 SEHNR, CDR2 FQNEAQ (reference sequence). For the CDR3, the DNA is TGTGCCAGCAGCTTAGGACCCTCCCCGCCCTACGAGCAGTACTTC. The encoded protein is CASSLGPSPPYEQYF.

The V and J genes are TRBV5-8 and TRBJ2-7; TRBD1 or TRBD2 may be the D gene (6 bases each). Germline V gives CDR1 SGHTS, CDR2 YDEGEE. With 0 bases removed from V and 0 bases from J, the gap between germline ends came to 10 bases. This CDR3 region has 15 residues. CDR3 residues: CASSLGPGASYEQYF. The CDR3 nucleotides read TGTGCCAGCAGCTTGGGCCCGGGGGCCTCCTACGAGCAGTACTTC.

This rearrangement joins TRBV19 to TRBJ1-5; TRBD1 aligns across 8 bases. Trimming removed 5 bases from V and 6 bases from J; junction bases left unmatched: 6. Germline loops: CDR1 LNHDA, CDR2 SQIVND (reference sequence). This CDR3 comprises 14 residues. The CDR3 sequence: CASSLQGGGQPQHF. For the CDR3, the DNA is TGTGCCAGTAGTTTACAGGGGGGAGGTCAGCCCCAGCATTTT.

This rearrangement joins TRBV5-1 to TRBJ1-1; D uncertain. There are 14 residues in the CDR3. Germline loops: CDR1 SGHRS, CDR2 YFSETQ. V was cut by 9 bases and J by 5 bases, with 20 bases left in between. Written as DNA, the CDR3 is TGCGCCACCTCACAAAACGTCGCCCGGACTGAAGCTTTCTTT. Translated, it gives CATSQNVARTEAFF.

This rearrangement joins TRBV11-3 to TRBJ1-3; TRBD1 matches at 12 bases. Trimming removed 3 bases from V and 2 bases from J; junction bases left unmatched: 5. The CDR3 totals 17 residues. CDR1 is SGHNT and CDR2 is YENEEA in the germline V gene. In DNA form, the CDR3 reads TGTGCCAGCAGCTTTTGGGACAGGGGGCACGCTGGAAACACCATATATTTT. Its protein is CASSFWDRGHAGNTIYF.

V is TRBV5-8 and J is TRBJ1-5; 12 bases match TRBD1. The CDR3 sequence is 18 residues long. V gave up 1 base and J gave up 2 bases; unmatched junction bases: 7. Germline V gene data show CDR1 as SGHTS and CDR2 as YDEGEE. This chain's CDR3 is CASSLFGTGGSGNQPQHF. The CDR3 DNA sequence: TGTGCCAGCAGCTTGTTTGGGACAGGGGGCTCGGGCAATCAGCCCCAGCATTTT.

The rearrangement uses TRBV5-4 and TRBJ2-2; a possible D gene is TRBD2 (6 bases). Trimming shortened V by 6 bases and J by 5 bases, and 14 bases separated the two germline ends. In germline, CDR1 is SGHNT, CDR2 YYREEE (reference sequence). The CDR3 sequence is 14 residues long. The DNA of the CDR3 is TGTGCCAGCAATATGGCTAGCGAAACCGGGGAGCTGTTTTTT. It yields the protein CASNMASETGELFF.

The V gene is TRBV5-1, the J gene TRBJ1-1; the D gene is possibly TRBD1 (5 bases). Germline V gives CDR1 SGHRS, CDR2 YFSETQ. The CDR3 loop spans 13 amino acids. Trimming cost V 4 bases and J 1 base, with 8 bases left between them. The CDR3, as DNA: TGCGCCAGCAGCCATGGACAGAACACTGAAGCTTTCTTT. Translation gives CASSHGQNTEAFF.

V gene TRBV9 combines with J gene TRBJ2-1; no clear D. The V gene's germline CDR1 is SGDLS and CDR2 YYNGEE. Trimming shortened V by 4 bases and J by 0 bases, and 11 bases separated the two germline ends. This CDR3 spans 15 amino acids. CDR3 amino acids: CASSLSPVSYNEQFF. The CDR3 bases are TGTGCCAGCAGCCTTAGTCCGGTCTCCTACAATGAGCAGTTCTTC.

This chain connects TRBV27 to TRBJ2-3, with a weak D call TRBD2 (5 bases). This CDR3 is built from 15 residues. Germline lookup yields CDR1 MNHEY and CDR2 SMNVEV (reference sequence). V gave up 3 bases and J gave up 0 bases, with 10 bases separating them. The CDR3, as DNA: TGTGCCAGCAGTTTTTCAGCGGACAGCACAGATACGCAGTATTTT. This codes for CASSFSADSTDTQYF.

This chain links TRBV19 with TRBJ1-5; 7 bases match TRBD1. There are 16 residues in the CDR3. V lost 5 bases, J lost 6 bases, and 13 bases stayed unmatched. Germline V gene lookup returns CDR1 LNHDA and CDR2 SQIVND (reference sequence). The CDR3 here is CASSSGTALATQPQHF. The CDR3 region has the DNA TGTGCCAGTAGTTCCGGGACAGCTTTAGCGACTCAGCCCCAGCATTTT.

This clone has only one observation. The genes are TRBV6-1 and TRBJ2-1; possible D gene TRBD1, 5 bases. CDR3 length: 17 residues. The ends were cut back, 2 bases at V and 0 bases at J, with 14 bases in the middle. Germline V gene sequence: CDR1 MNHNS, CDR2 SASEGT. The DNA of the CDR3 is TGTGCCAGCAGTGAATGGGGCGGCTATAGCTCCTACAATGAGCAGTTCTTC. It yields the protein CASSEWGGYSSYNEQFF.

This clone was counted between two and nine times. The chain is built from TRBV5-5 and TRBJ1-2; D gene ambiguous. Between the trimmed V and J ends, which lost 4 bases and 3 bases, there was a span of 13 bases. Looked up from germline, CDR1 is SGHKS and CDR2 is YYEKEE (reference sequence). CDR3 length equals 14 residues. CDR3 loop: CASSLEGPHYGYTF. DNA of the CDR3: TGTGCCAGCAGCCTGGAAGGCCCTCACTATGGCTACACCTTC.

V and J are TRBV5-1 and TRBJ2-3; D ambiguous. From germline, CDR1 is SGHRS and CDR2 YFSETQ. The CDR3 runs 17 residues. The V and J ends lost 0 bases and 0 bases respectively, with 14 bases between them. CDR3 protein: CASSLAGGRPSTDTQYF. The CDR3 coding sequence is TGCGCCAGCAGCTTGGCCGGTGGGCGGCCTAGCACAGATACGCAGTATTTT.

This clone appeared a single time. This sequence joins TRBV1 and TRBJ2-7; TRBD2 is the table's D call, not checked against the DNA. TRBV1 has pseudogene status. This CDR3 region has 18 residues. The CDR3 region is CTSSQVTMARPNSYEQYF. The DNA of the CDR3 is TGCACCAGCAGCCAAGTTACTATGGCCCGACCCAATTCCTACGAGCAGTACTTC.

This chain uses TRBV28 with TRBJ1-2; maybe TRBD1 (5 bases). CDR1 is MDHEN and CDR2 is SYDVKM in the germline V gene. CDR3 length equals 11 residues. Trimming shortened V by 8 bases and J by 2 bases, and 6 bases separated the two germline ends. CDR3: CASAGNYGYTF. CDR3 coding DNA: TGTGCCAGCGCAGGGAACTATGGCTACACCTTC.

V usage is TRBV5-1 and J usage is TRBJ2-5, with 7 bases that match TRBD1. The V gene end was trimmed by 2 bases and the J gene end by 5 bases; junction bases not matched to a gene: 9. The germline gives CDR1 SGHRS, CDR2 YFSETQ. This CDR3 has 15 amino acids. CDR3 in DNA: TGCGCCAGCAGCTTCGAGGGGGCAGGCTGGGAGACCCAGTACTTC. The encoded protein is CASSFEGAGWETQYF.

Here the CDR3 reads CASSMGWVNTEAFF. Here the CDR3 DNA reads TGTGCCAGCAGTATGGGTTGGGTGAACACTGAAGCTTTCTTT. This chain links TRBV13 with TRBJ1-1; no firm D call. The CDR3 is made up of 14 amino acids. CDR1 PRHDT and CDR2 FYEKMQ come from the germline V gene (reference sequence). Trimming pared 6 bases from V and 0 bases from J, leaving 11 bases between.

The CDR3 spells CASSTRSQPQHF. The CDR3 DNA reads as TGTGCCAGCAGTACCCGCTCCCAGCCCCAGCATTTT. V gene TRBV28 combines with J gene TRBJ1-5; no firm D call. CDR1 and CDR2 (germline): MDHEN, SYDVKM. There are 12 residues in the CDR3. V lost 5 bases and J 7 bases, leaving 9 bases between the germline ends.

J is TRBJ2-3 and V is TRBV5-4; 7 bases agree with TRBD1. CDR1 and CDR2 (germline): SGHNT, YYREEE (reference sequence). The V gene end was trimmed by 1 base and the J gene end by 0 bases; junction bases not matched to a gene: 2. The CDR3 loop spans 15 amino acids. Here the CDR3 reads CASSLTGASTDTQYF. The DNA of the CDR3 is TGTGCCAGCAGCTTGACAGGGGCTAGCACAGATACGCAGTATTTT.

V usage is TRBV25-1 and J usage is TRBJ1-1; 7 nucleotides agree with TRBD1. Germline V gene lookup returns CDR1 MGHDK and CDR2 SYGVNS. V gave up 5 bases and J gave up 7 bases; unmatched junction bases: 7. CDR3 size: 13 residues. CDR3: CASSLRGRGEAFF. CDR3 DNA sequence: TGTGCCAGCAGTCTAAGGGGGCGGGGTGAAGCTTTCTTT. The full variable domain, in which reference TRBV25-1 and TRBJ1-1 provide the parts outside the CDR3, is EADIYQTPRYLVIGTGKKITLECSQTMGHDKMYWYQQDPGMELHLIHYSYGVNSTEKGDLSSESTVSRIRTEHFPLTLESARPSHTSQYLCASSLRGRGEAFFGQGTRLTVV.

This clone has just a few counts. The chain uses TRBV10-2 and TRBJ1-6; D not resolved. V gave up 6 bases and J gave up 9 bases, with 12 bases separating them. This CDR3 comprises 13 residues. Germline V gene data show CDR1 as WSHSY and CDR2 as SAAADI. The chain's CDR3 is CASRGYFGSPLHF. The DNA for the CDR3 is TGCGCCAGCAGAGGGTATTTCGGTTCACCCCTCCACTTT.

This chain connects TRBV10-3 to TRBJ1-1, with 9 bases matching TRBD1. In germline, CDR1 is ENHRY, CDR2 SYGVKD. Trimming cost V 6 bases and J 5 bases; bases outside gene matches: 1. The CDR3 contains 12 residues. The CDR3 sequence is CAIRQGATEAFF. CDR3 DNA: TGTGCCATCAGACAGGGGGCGACTGAAGCTTTCTTT.